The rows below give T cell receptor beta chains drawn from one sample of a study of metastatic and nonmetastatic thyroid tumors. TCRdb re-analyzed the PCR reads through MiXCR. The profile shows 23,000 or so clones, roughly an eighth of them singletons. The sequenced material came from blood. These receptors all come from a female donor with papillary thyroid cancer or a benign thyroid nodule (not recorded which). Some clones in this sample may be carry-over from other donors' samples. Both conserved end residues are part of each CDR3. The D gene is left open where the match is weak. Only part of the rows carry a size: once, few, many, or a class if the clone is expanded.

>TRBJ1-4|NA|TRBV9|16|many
TGTGCCAGCAGCCCGTACCTGGGAACGAAAAATGAAAAACTGTTTTTT
CASSPYLGTKNEKLFF
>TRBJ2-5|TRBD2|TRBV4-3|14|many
TGCGCCAGCAGCCAAGGGACTAGCGCGGAGACCCAGTACTTC
CASSQGTSAETQYF
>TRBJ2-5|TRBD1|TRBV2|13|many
TGTGCCAGCACAGGGACAGGGGCGGAGACCCAGTACTTC
CASTGTGAETQYF
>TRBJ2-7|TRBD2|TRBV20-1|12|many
TGCAGTGCTAGCGGGAGGGCCTACGAGCAGTACTTC
CSASGRAYEQYF
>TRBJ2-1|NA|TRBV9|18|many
TGTGCCAGCAGCGTAGTTCCCTCGGAGGGTGGATCCTACAATGAGCAGTTCTTC
CASSVVPSEGGSYNEQFF
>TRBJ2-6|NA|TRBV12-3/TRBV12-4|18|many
TGTGCCAGCGGAAACCTACAGGGGACTAGCTCTGGGGCCAACGTCCTGACTTTC
CASGNLQGTSSGANVLTF
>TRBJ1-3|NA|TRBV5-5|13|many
TGTGCCAGCAGCTGGGAGTGGGGAAACACCATATATTTT
CASSWEWGNTIYF
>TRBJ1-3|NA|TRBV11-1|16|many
TGTGCCAGCAGCACTGTGGGGGGGAGCTCTGGAAACACCATATATTTT
CASSTVGGSSGNTIYF
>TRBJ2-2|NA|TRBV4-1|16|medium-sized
TGCGCCAGCAGCCAGGTTTGGCAGACTAACACCGGGGAGCTGTTTTTT
CASSQVWQTNTGELFF
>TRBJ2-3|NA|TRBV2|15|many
TGTGCCAGCAGCCTTAGGACAAGTAGCACAGATACGCAGTATTTT
CASSLRTSSTDTQYF
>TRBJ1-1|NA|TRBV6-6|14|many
TGTGCCAGCAGTTACCTGACCGCGAACACTGAAGCTTTCTTT
CASSYLTANTEAFF
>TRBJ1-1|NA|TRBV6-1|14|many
TGTGCCAGCCTAGCAGGGATCATGAACACTGAAGCTTTCTTT
CASLAGIMNTEAFF
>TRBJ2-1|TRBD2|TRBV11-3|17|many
TGTGCCAGCAGCCCCAGCCGGACTAGCGGGAGATACAATGAGCAGTTCTTC
CASSPSRTSGRYNEQFF
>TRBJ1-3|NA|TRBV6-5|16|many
TGTGCCAGCAGTTACCAGGCAGGGACTAGAGGAAACACCATATATTTT
CASSYQAGTRGNTIYF
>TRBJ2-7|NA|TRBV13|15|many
TGTGCCAGCAGCTTCGGGCGAGGGGCCACCTACGAGCAGTACTTC
CASSFGRGATYEQYF
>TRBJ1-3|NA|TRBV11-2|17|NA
TGTGCCAGCAGCCCTTCTTCTTCTCTAAGCTCTGGAAACACCATATATTTT
CASSPSSSLSSGNTIYF
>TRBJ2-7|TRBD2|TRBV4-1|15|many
TGCGCCAGCAGCCAAGAGGCGGGAGGGGATCACGAGCAGTACTTC
CASSQEAGGDHEQYF
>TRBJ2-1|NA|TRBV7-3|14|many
TGTGCCAGCAGCCCGGAGGAGTGGTTGGTTGAGCAGTTCTTC
CASSPEEWLVEQFF
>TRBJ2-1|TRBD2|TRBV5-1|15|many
TGCGCCAGCAGCTTGTTGCGGGAGGGGTACAATGAGCAGTTCTTC
CASSLLREGYNEQFF
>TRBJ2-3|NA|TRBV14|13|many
TGTGCCAGCAGCCACAGGTCCACAGATACGCAGTATTTT
CASSHRSTDTQYF
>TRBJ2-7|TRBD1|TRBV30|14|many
TGTGCCTGGAGGTGGGCAGGGGGCTTTGGCGAGCAGTACTTC
CAWRWAGGFGEQYF
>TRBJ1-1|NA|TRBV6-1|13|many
TGTGCCAGCACCCGGACAGAAAACACTGAAGCTTTCTTT
CASTRTENTEAFF
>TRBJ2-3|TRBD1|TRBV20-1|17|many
TGCAGTGCTAGAGGCGGGAATTACAGGGGGCCCTCAGATACGCAGTATTTT
CSARGGNYRGPSDTQYF
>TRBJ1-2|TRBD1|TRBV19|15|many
TGTGCCAGTCTCTCCCGGGACAGAGAAAACTATGGCTACACCTTC
CASLSRDRENYGYTF
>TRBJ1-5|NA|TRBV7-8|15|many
TGTGCCAGCAGCTTACGAGGTAAGGGGAATCAGCCCCAGCATTTT
CASSLRGKGNQPQHF
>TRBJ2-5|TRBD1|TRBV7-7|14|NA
TGTGCCAGCAGAACCACAGGGGCCGAGGAGACCCAGTACTTC
CASRTTGAEETQYF
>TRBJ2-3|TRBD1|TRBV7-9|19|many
TGTGCCAGCAGCTTAGTCACCTCAAAGACAGGGGCGAGCACAGATACGCAGTATTTT
CASSLVTSKTGASTDTQYF
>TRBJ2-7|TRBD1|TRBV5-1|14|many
TGCGCCAGCAGCGCCCTGGGACAGAGCTACGAGCAGTACTTC
CASSALGQSYEQYF
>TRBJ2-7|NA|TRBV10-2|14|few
TGCGCCAGCAGTGTTATGCAGGGGTCCCACGAGCGGTACTTC
CASSVMQGSHERYF
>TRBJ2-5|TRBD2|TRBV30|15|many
TGTGCCTGGAGTGTTGCTAGCGGTCGCCAAGAGACCCAGTACTTC
CAWSVASGRQETQYF
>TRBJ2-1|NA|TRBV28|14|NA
TGTGCCAGCAGTCGACAGGTAAACCCCAATGAGCAGTTCTTC
CASSRQVNPNEQFF
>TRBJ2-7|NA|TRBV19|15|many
TGTGCCAGTAGTATAATGACGGACACGATCTACGAGCAGTACTTC
CASSIMTDTIYEQYF
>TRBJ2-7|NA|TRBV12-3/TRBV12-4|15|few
TGTGCCAGCAGTCCCGGACGGGGGACGAGCTACGAGCAGTACTTC
CASSPGRGTSYEQYF
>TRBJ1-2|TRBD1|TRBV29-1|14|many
TGCAGCGTTGAATTGTTTGCAGGGGGCTATGGCTACACCTTC
CSVELFAGGYGYTF
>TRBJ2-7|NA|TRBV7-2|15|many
TGTGCCAGCAGCCCTATTTTGGGGTCGTCTTCCGAGCAGTACTTC
CASSPILGSSSEQYF
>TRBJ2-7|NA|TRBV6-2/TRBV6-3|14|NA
TGTGCCAGCAAAACCGGGCTAGGAGGCTACGAGCAGTACTTC
CASKTGLGGYEQYF
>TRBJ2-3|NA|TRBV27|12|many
TGTGCCAGCAGCTCTTCTGCGGATACGCAGTATTTT
CASSSSADTQYF
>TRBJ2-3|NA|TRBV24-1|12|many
TGTGCCACCAGTGATCGGACACGTACGCAGTATTTT
CATSDRTRTQYF